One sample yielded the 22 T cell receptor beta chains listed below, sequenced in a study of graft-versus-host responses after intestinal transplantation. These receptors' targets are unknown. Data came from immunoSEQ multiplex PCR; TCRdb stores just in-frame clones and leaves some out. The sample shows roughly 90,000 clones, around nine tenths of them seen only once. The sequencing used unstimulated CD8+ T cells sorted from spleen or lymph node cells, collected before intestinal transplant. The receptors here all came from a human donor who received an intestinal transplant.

The chain's CDR3 is CASSGRAYGYTF. The DNA of the CDR3 is TGTGCCAGCAGCGGCAGGGCTTATGGCTACACCTTC. The chain uses TRBV9 and TRBJ1-2, with D perhaps matching TRBD1 (5 bases). CDR3 length: 12 amino acids. Germline V CDR1 and CDR2: SGDLS, YYNGEE. V was pared by 3 bases and J by 5 bases, with 8 bases between. Using reference TRBV9 and TRBJ1-2 for the parts outside the CDR3, the full variable domain is DSGVTQTPKHLITATGQRVTLRCSPRSGDLSVYWYQQSLDQGLQFLIQYYNGEERAKGNILERFSAQQFPDLHSELNLSSLELGDSALYFCASSGRAYGYTFGSGTRLTVV.

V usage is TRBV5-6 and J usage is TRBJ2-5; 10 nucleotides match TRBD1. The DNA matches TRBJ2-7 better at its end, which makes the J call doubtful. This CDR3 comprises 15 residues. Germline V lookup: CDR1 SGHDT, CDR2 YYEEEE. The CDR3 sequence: CASSETGTGDYEQYF. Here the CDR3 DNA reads TGTGCCAGCAGCGAAACAGGGACAGGGGACTACGAGCAGTACTTC.

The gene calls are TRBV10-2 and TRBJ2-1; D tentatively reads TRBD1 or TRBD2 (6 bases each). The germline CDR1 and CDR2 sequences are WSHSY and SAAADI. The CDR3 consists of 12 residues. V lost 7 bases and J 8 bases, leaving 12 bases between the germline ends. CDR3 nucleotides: TGCGCCAGCACCTCCGGGGGCGATGAGCAGTTCTTC. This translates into CASTSGGDEQFF.

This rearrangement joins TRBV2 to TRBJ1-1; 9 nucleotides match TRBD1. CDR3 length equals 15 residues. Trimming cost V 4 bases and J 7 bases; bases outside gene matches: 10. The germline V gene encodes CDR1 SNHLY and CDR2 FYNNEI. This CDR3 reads CASSVPQGAGSEAFF. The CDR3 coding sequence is TGTGCCAGCAGTGTCCCACAGGGGGCGGGGAGTGAAGCTTTCTTT.

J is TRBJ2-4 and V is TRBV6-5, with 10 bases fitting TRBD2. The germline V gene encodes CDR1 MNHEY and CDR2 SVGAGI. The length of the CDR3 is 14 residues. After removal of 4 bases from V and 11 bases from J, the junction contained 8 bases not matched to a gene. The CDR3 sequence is CASSSGLAQVVQYF. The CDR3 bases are TGTGCCAGCAGTTCGGGACTAGCGCAAGTGGTTCAGTACTTC.

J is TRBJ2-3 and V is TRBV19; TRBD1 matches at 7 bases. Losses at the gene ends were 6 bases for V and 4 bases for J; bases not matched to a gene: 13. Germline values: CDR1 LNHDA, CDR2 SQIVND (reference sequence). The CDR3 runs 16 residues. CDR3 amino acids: CASRPGTVVLPDTQYF. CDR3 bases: TGTGCCAGTAGACCGGGGACAGTAGTTTTGCCAGATACGCAGTATTTT.

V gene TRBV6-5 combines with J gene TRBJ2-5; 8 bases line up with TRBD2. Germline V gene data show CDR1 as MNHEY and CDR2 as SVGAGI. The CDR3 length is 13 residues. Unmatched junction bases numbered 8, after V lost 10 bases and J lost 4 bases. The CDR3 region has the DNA TGTGCCACCGAGGACCTAGCGGGAGAGACCCAGTACTTC. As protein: CATEDLAGETQYF.

CDR3 coding DNA: TGTGCCAGCAGTGAAGCTGGTCTAGCGGGAGAAGAGACCCAGTACTTC. It encodes CASSEAGLAGEETQYF. The chain joins TRBV6-1 to TRBJ2-5; 10 nucleotides line up with TRBD2. The CDR3 contains 16 residues. V shed 0 bases and J 3 bases; nucleotides not matched to a gene: 4. Germline lookup yields CDR1 MNHNS and CDR2 SASEGT.

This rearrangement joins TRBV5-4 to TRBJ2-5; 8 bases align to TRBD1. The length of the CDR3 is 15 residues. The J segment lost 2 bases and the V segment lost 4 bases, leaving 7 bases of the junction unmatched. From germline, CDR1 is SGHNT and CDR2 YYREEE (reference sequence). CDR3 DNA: TGTGCCAGCAGCCCCAGACAGGGGCGGCAAGAGACCCAGTACTTC. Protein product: CASSPRQGRQETQYF.

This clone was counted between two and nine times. CDR3 protein: CASSAGMNTEAFF. CDR3 bases: TGTGCCAGCAGCGCTGGTATGAACACTGAAGCTTTCTTT. The chain carries TRBV21-1 and TRBJ1-1. TRBV21-1 is marked as a pseudogene. This CDR3 spans 13 amino acids.

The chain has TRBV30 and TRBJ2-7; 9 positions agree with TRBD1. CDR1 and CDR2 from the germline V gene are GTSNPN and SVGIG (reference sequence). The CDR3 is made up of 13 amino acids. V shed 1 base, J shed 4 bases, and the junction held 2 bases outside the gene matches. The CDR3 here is CAWSAGQGYEQYF. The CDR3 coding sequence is TGTGCCTGGAGTGCCGGACAGGGGTACGAGCAGTACTTC.

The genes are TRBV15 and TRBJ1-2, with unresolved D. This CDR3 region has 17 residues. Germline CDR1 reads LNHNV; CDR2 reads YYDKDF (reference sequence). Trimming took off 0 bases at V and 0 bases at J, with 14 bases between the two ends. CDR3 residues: CATSRDYPYSSNYGYTF. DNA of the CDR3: TGTGCCACCAGCAGAGACTACCCATACAGCTCTAACTATGGCTACACCTTC. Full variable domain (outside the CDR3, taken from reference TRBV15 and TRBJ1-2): DAMVIQNPRYQVTQFGKPVTLSCSQTLNHNVMYWYQQKSSQAPKLLFHYYDKDFNNEADTPDNFQSRRPNTSFCFLDIRSPGLGDTAMYLCATSRDYPYSSNYGYTFGSGTRLTVV.

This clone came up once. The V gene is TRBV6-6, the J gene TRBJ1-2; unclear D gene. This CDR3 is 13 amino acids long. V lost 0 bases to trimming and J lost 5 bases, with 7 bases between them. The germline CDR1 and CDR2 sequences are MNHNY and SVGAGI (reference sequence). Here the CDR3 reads CASSYSPRYGYTF. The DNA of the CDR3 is TGTGCCAGCAGTTACTCCCCCCGGTATGGCTACACCTTC.

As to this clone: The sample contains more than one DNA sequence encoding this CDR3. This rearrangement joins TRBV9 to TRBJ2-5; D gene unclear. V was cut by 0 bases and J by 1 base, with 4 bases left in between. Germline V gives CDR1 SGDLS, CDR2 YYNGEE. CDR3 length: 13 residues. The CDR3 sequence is CASSVGGQETQYF. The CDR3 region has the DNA TGTGCCAGCAGCGTAGGGGGCCAAGAGACCCAGTACTTC.

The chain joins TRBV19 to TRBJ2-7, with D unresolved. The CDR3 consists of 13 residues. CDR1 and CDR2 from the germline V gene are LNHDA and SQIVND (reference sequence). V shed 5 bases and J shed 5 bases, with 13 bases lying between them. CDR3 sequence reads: CASSSPFSDEQYF. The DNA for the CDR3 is TGTGCCAGTAGTTCGCCTTTCTCAGACGAGCAGTACTTC.

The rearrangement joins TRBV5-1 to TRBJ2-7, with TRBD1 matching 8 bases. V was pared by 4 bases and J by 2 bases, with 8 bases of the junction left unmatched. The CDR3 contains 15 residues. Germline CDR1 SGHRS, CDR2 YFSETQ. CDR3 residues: CASSLEGQVPYEQYF. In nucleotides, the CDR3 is TGCGCCAGCAGCCTGGAGGGACAGGTTCCCTACGAGCAGTACTTC.

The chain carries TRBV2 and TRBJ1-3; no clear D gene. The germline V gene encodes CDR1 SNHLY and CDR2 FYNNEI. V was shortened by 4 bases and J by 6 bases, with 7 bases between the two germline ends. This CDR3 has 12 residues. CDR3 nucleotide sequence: TGTGCCAGCAGTGGGGTGGAAAACACCATATATTTT. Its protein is CASSGVENTIYF.

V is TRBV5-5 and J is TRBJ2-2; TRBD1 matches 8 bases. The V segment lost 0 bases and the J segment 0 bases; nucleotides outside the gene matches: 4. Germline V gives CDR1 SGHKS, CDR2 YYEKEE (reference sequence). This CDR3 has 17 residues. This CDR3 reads CASSLAGTGANTGELFF. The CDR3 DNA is TGTGCCAGCAGCTTGGCCGGGACAGGCGCGAACACCGGGGAGCTGTTTTTT.

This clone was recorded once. The CDR3 here is CASSAPLTDGEKLFF. CDR3 DNA sequence: TGTGCCAGCAGTGCCCCTCTGACAGACGGTGAAAAACTGTTTTTT. The genes are TRBV6-4 and TRBJ1-4; TRBD1 is a possible D gene (5 bases). The CDR3 consists of 15 residues. Germline V gene lookup returns CDR1 MRHNA and CDR2 SNTAGT. V was shortened by 4 bases and J by 7 bases, with 16 bases between the two germline ends.

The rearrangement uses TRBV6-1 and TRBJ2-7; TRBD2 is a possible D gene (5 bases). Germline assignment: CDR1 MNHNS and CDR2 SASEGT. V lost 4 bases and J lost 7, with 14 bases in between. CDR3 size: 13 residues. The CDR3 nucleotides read TGTGCCAGCAGTGGGCTAGCTACCGGGGAGCAGTACTTC. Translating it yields CASSGLATGEQYF.

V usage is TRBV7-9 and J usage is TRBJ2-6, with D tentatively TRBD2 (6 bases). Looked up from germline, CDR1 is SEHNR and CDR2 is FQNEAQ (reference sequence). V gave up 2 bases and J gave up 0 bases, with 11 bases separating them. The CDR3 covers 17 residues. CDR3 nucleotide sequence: TGTGCCAGCAGCTTAACGGGGACTGGCTCTGGGGCCAACGTCCTGACTTTC. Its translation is CASSLTGTGSGANVLTF. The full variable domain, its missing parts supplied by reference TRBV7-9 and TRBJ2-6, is DTGVSQNPRHKITKRGQNVTFRCDPISEHNRLYWYRQTLGQGPEFLTYFQNEAQLEKSRLLSDRFSAERPKGSFSTLEIQRTEQGDSAMYLCASSLTGTGSGANVLTFGAGSRLTVL.

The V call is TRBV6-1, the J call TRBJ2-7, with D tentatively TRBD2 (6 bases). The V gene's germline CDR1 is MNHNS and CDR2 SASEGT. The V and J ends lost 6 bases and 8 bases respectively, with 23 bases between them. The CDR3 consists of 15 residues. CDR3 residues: CASSKVTGDPMKQYF. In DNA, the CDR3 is TGTGCCAGCAGCAAGGTCACGGGGGACCCGATGAAGCAGTACTTC.